The clone carrying this TCR beta chain has more than one count but fewer than ten. Its antigen is undetermined. Both 60 Vbeta primers and 13 Jbeta primers went into the PCR. Sequencing used immunoSEQ multiplex PCR; TCRdb keeps in-frame clones, though not all of them. Counted here are around 40,000 clones, almost 70% occurring once; the ten biggest clones make up roughly 4%. The CDR3 has 15 residues. Trimming took 5 bases from V and 5 from J, leaving 18 bases between them. Germline CDR1 SGHNT, CDR2 YENEEA. This sample is drawn from a study of cytomegalovirus exposure and HLA in healthy donors. Broader study findings: In a later analysis, at a false discovery rate of 0.05, 16,951 TCR beta sequences were associated with HLA alleles.

Sequenced: PBMCs. This clonotype was obtained from a man aged 35-49 years in good health and CMV-seronegative. The V gene is TRBV11-3, the J gene TRBJ2-5; tentative D call: TRBD2 (5 bases). CDR3 sequence (DNA): TGTGCCAGCAGCCTATCTGGAAAAAGAGGGGAGACCCAGTACTTC. Amino acids: CASSLSGKRGETQYF.